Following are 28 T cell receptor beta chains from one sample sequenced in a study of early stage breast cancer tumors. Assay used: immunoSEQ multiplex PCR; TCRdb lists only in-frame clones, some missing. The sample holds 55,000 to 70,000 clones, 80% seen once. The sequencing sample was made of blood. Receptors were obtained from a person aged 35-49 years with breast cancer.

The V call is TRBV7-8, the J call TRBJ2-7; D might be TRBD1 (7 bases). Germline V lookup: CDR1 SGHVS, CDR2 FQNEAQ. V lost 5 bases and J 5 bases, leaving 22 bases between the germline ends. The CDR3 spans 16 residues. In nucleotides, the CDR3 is TGTGCCAGCAGCCCCCTGGGTGGTGGAGGGGGCGACGAGCAGTACTTC. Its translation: CASSPLGGGGGDEQYF. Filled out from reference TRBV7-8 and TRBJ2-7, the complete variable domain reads GAGVSQSPRYKVAKRGQDVALRCDPISGHVSLFWYQQALGQGPEFLTYFQNEAQLDKSGLPSDRFFAERPEGSVSTLKIQRTQQEDSAVYLCASSPLGGGGGDEQYFGPGTRLTVT.

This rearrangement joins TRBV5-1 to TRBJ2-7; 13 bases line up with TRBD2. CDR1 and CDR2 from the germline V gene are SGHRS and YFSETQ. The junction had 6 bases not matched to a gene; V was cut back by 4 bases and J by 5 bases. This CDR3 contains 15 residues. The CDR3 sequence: CASSTGLAGANEQYF. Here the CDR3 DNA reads TGCGCCAGCAGCACCGGACTAGCGGGAGCTAACGAGCAGTACTTC. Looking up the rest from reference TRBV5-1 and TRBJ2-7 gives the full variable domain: KAGVTQTPRYLIKTRGQQVTLSCSPISGHRSVSWYQQTPGQGLQFLFEYFSETQRNKGNFPGRFSGRQFSNSRSEMNVSTLELGDSALYLCASSTGLAGANEQYFGPGTRLTVT.

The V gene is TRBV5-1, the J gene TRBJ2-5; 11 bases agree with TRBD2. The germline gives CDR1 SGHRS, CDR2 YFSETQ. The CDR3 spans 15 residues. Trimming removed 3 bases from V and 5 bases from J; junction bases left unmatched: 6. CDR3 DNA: TGCGCCAGCAGCTATAGCGGGAGGGCCGAGGAGACCCAGTACTTC. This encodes CASSYSGRAEETQYF.

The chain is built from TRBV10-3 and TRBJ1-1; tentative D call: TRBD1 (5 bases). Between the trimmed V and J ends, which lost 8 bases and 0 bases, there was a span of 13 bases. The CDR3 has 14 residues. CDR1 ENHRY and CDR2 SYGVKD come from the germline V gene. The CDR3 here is CAISGGMMNTEAFF. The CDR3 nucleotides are TGTGCCATCTCCGGGGGAATGATGAACACTGAAGCTTTCTTT.

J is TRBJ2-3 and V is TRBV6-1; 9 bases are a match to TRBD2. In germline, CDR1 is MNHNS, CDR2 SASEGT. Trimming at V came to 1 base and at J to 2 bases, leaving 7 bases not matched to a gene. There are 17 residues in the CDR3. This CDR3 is CASSEGAGGGPTDTQYF. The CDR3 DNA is TGTGCCAGCAGTGAAGGGGCGGGAGGGGGCCCCACAGATACGCAGTATTTT.

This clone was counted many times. The DNA of the CDR3 is TGTGCCAGCAGCGGACCCTTCTTGGGCGAGCAGTACTTC. This sequence encodes CASSGPFLGEQYF. The chain uses TRBV2 and TRBJ2-7; D unclear. Germline values: CDR1 SNHLY, CDR2 FYNNEI. The CDR3 is 13 amino acids. Trimming pared 6 bases from V and 6 bases from J, leaving 15 bases between.

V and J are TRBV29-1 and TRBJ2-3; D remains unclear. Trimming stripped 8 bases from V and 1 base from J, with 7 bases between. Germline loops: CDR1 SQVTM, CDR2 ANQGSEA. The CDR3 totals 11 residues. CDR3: CSSRRTDTQYF. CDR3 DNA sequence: TGCAGCTCCCGTCGCACAGATACGCAGTATTTT.

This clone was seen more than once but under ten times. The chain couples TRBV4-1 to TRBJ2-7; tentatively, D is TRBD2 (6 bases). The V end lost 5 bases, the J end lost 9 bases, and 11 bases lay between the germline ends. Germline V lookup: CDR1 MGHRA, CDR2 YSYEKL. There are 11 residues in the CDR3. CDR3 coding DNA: TGCGCCAGCAGCTCGGTGGGGGGGCAGTACTTC. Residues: CASSSVGGQYF.

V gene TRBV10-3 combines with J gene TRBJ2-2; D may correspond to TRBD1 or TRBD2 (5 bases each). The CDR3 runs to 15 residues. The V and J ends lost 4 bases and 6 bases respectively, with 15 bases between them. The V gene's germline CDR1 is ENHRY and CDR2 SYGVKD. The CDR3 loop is CAISGPGLGPGELFF. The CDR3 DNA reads TGTGCCATCAGTGGCCCGGGGCTAGGGCCCGGGGAGCTGTTTTTT.

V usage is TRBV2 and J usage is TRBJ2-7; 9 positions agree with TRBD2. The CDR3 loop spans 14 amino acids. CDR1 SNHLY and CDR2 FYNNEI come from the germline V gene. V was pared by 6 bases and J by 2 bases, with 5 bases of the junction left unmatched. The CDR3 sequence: CASRPTSGPYEQYF. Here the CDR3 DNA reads TGTGCCAGCAGGCCGACTAGCGGCCCCTACGAGCAGTACTTC.

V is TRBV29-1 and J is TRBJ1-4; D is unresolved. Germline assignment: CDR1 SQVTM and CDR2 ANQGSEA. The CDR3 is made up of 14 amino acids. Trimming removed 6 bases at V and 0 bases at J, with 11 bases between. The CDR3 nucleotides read TGCAGCGTCACGGACGCAGCAACTAATGAAAAACTGTTTTTT. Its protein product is CSVTDAATNEKLFF.

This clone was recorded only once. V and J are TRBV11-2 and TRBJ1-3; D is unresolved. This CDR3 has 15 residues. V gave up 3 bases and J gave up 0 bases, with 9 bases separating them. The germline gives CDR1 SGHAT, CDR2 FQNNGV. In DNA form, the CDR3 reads TGTGCCAGCAGCTTCGGCGGATACTCTGGAAACACCATATATTTT. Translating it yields CASSFGGYSGNTIYF.

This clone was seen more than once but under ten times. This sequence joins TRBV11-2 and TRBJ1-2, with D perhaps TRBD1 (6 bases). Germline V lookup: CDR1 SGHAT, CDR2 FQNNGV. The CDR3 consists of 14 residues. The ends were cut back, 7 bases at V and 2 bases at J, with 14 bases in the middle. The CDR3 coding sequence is TGTGCCAGCAAGTACAGGGATGACAACTATGGCTACACCTTC. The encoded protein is CASKYRDDNYGYTF.

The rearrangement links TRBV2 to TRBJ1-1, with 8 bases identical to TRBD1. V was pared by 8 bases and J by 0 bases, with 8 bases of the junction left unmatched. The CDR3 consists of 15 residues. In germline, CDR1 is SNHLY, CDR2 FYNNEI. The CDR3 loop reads CASLPQGAMNTEAFF. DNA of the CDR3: TGTGCCAGCCTGCCTCAGGGGGCTATGAACACTGAAGCTTTCTTT.

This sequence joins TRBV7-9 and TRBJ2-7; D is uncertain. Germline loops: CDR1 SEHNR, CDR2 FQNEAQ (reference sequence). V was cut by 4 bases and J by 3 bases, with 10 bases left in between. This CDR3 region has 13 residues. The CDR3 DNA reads TGTGCCAGCAGCTCAAGAACCGGCTACGAGCAGTACTTC. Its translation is CASSSRTGYEQYF.

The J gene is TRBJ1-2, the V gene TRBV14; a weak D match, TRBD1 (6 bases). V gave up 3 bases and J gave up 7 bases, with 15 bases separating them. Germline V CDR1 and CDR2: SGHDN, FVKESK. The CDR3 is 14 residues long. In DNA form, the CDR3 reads TGTGCCAGCAGCCACCGAAGACAGGCGGGTGGCTACACCTTC. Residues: CASSHRRQAGGYTF.

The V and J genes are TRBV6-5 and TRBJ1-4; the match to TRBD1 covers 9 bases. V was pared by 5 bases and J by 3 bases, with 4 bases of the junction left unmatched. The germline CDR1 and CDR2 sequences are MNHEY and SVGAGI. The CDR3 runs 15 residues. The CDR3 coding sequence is TGTGCCAGCAGTCGACACAGGGGGCCTAATGAAAAACTGTTTTTT. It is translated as CASSRHRGPNEKLFF.

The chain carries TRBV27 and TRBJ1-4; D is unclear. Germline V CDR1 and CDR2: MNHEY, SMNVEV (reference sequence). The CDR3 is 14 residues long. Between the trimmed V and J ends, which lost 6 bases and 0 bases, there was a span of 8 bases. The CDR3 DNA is TGTGCCAGCAGCGAGGTAGCAACTAATGAAAAACTGTTTTTT. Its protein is CASSEVATNEKLFF.

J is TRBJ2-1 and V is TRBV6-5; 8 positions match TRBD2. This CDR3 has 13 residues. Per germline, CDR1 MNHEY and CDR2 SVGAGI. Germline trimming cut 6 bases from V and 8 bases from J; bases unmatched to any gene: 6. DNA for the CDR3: TGTGCCAGCAGAACGGGAGGGCTGGATGAGCAGTTCTTC. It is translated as CASRTGGLDEQFF.

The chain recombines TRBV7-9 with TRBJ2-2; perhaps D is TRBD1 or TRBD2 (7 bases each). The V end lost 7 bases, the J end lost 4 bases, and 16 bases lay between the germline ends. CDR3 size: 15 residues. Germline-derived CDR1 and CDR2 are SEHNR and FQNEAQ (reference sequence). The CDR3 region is CASTPGGGRTGELFF. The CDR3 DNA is TGTGCCAGCACCCCAGGGGGGGGCCGCACCGGGGAGCTGTTTTTT.

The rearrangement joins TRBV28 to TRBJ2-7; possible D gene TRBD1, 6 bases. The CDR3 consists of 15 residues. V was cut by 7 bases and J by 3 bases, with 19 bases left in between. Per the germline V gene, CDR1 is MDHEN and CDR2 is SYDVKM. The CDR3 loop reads CASTQPQGFGYEQYF. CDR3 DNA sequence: TGTGCCAGCACTCAACCCCAGGGGTTTGGCTACGAGCAGTACTTC.

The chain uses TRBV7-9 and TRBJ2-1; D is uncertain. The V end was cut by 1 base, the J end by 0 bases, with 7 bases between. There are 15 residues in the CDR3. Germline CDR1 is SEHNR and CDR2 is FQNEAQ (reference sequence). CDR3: CASSLGSYSYNEQFF. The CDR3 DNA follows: TGTGCCAGCAGCTTAGGCAGCTACTCCTACAATGAGCAGTTCTTC.

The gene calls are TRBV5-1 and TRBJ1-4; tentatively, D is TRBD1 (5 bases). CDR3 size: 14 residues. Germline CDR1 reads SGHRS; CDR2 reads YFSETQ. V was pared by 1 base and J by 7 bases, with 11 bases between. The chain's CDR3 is CASSLSGGGEKLFF. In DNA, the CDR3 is TGCGCCAGCAGCTTGTCGGGGGGTGGTGAAAAACTGTTTTTT.

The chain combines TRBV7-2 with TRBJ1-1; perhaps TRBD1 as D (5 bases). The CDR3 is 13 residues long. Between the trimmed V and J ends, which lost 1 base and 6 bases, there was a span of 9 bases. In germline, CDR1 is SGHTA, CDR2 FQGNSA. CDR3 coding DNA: TGTGCCAGCAGCTTAGGTGGGGGGGCTGAAGCTTTCTTT. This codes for CASSLGGGAEAFF. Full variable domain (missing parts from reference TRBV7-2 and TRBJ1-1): GAGVSQSPSNKVTEKGKDVELRCDPISGHTALYWYRQSLGQGLEFLIYFQGNSAPDKSGLPSDRFSAERTGGSVSTLTIQRTQQEDSAVYLCASSLGGGAEAFFGQGTRLTVV.

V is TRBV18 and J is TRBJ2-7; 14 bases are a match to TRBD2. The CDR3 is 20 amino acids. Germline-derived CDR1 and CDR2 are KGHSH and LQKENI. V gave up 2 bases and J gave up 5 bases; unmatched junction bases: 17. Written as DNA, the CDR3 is TGTGCCAGCTCACCAAAGAGAGCTCCGGGACTAGCGGGAGCGTCTAACGAGCAGTACTTC. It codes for CASSPKRAPGLAGASNEQYF. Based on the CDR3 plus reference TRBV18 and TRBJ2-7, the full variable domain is NAGVMQNPRHLVRRRGQEARLRCSPMKGHSHVYWYRQLPEEGLKFMVYLQKENIIDESGMPKERFSAEFPKEGPSILRIQQVVRGDSAAYFCASSPKRAPGLAGASNEQYFGPGTRLTVT.

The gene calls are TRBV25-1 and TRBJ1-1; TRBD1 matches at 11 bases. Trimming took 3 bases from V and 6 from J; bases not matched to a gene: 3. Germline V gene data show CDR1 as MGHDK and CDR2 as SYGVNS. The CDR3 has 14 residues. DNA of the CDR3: TGTGCCAGCAGTGAGGGACAGGGGGTCTCTGAAGCTTTCTTT. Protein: CASSEGQGVSEAFF.

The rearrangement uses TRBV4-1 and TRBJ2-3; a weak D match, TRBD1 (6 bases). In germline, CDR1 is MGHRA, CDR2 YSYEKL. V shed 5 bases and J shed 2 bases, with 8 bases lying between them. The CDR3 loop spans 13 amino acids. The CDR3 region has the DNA TGCGCCAGCAGCTGGACAGACACAGATACGCAGTATTTT. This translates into CASSWTDTDTQYF.

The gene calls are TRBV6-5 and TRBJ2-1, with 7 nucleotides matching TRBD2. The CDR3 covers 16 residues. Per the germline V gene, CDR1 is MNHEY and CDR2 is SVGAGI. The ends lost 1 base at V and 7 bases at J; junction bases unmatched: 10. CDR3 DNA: TGTGCCAGCAGTTACTACGGCGGGAGTGCTGGGAATGAGCAGTTCTTC. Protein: CASSYYGGSAGNEQFF.